The 18 T cell receptor beta chains below all came from one sample that was sequenced in a study of T cell responses to AZD1222 COVID-19 vaccine. Assay: immunoSEQ multiplex PCR; the TCRdb copy retains only in-frame clones and omits some. The sample includes around 200,000 clones, roughly 88% seen only once; the top ten take about 0.49%. Sequenced material: peripheral blood, taken on day 0 of AZD1222 vaccination. All receptors derive from an adult in good health.

The chain combines TRBV4-1 with TRBJ2-1, with no clear D. This CDR3 is built from 16 residues. The V gene's germline CDR1 is MGHRA and CDR2 YSYEKL. Trimming took 5 bases from V and 6 from J, leaving 20 bases between them. CDR3 residues: CASSKPTTLKVNEQFF. Written as DNA, the CDR3 is TGCGCCAGCAGCAAGCCGACAACCCTCAAGGTCAATGAGCAGTTCTTC.

The chain combines TRBV19 with TRBJ1-2; D uncertain. Trimming removed 5 bases from V and 3 bases from J, with 16 bases in between. The germline V gene encodes CDR1 LNHDA and CDR2 SQIVND (reference sequence). The CDR3 covers 15 residues. The CDR3 DNA follows: TGTGCCAGTAGTCTGAGCGGAGAACGGCACTATGGCTACACCTTC. Protein product: CASSLSGERHYGYTF. The variable domain in full, completed from reference TRBV19 and TRBJ1-2, reads DGGITQSPKYLFRKEGQNVTLSCEQNLNHDAMYWYRQDPGQGLRLIYYSQIVNDFQKGDIAEGYSVSREKKESFPLTVTSAQKNPTAFYLCASSLSGERHYGYTFGSGTRLTVV.

This rearrangement joins TRBV6-5 to TRBJ2-7, with 14 bases lining up with TRBD2. The ends lost 5 bases at V and 9 bases at J; junction bases unmatched: 6. The CDR3 consists of 14 residues. Germline-derived CDR1 and CDR2 are MNHEY and SVGAGI. For the CDR3, the DNA is TGTGCCAGCAGTCCCCCCGGACTAGCGGGAGGGCAGTACTTC. It specifies CASSPPGLAGGQYF.

This rearrangement joins TRBV11-2 to TRBJ1-1; unclear D gene. The germline CDR1 and CDR2 sequences are SGHAT and FQNNGV. The CDR3 covers 14 residues. The V end was cut by 1 base, the J end by 5 bases, with 11 bases between. The CDR3 DNA is TGTGCCAGCAGCTTAGGACATAAGAGGACTGAAGCTTTCTTT. This translates into CASSLGHKRTEAFF.

The rearrangement uses TRBV21-1 and TRBJ1-3. TRBV21-1 is noted as a pseudogene. The CDR3 loop spans 15 amino acids. This CDR3 reads CASSKGGFSGNTIYF. DNA of the CDR3: TGTGCCAGCAGTAAGGGAGGGTTCTCTGGAAACACCATATATTTT.

This rearrangement joins TRBV6-4 to TRBJ2-1, with 8 bases identical to TRBD2. Germline CDR1 and CDR2: MRHNA and SNTAGT. V trimming: 3 bases; J trimming: 5 bases; junction bases outside the gene matches: 6. The CDR3 contains 15 residues. As DNA, the CDR3 is TGTGCCAGCAGTGAAGACGGGAGGGCCCACAATGAGCAGTTCTTC. This gives the protein CASSEDGRAHNEQFF.

This chain links TRBV9 with TRBJ2-7; D possibly corresponds to TRBD2 (5 bases). The CDR3 extends over 16 amino acids. V lost 0 bases and J lost 5, with 18 bases in between. The germline V gene has CDR1 SGDLS and CDR2 YYNGEE. The CDR3 region has the DNA TGTGCCAGCAGCGTAGAATTAGCGCGGAGAAGGGACGAGCAGTACTTC. Translating it yields CASSVELARRRDEQYF.

The chain couples TRBV7-9 to TRBJ1-2, with D hard to call. From germline, CDR1 is SEHNR and CDR2 FQNEAQ (reference sequence). Trimming took 8 bases from V and 4 from J, leaving 14 bases between them. This CDR3 is 13 amino acids long. The CDR3 reads CASEARTSYGYTF. The CDR3 nucleotides read TGTGCCAGCGAGGCACGGACCTCCTATGGCTACACCTTC.

The V and J genes are TRBV18 and TRBJ1-4, with D possibly being TRBD1 (6 bases). Germline CDR1 is KGHSH and CDR2 is LQKENI. The CDR3 totals 13 residues. The ends were cut back, 3 bases at V and 7 bases at J, with 9 bases in the middle. The CDR3 is CASSPPDSEKLFF. CDR3 sequence (DNA): TGTGCCAGCTCACCGCCGGACAGTGAAAAACTGTTTTTT.

The chain uses TRBV2 and TRBJ1-1, with TRBD1 as a possible D gene (5 bases). The CDR3 loop spans 15 amino acids. Per the germline V gene, CDR1 is SNHLY and CDR2 is FYNNEI. V was trimmed by 6 bases and J by 5 bases, leaving 19 bases between them. The CDR3 region is CASSSLAFGGTEAFF. CDR3 DNA sequence: TGTGCCAGCAGCTCACTGGCTTTCGGGGGTACTGAAGCTTTCTTT.

V is TRBV28 and J is TRBJ1-5; a weak D match, TRBD1 (5 bases). This CDR3 has 15 residues. The germline V and J ends were trimmed by 0 bases and 2 bases, with 8 bases remaining between them. Germline V gene lookup returns CDR1 MDHEN and CDR2 SYDVKM. The CDR3 DNA is TGTGCCAGCAGTTTATGGGACACTCGCAATCAGCCCCAGCATTTT. As protein: CASSLWDTRNQPQHF.

The chain has TRBV30 and TRBJ2-1, with 9 bases identical to TRBD1. This CDR3 is built from 13 residues. Germline values: CDR1 GTSNPN, CDR2 SVGIG (reference sequence). After removal of 4 bases from V and 6 bases from J, the junction contained 4 bases not matched to a gene. The CDR3 loop reads CAWKVTGGNEQFF. In DNA, the CDR3 is TGTGCCTGGAAGGTGACAGGGGGCAATGAGCAGTTCTTC.

The chain is built from TRBV5-1 and TRBJ2-5, with D unresolved. Germline V gene lookup returns CDR1 SGHRS and CDR2 YFSETQ. V lost 5 bases and J lost 5, with 10 bases in between. The CDR3 loop spans 12 amino acids. CDR3: CASRDVSETQYF. The CDR3 DNA follows: TGCGCCAGCAGGGACGTATCTGAGACCCAGTACTTC.

This chain uses TRBV5-1 with TRBJ2-1; 7 nucleotides align to TRBD2. J lost 0 bases, V lost 0 bases, and 6 bases had no gene match. This CDR3 is 17 amino acids long. In germline, CDR1 is SGHRS, CDR2 YFSETQ. The CDR3 region is CASSLALRGSSYNEQFF. The CDR3 bases are TGCGCCAGCAGCTTGGCCCTGCGGGGGTCCTCCTACAATGAGCAGTTCTTC. Supplemented by reference TRBV5-1 and TRBJ2-1, the full variable domain reads KAGVTQTPRYLIKTRGQQVTLSCSPISGHRSVSWYQQTPGQGLQFLFEYFSETQRNKGNFPGRFSGRQFSNSRSEMNVSTLELGDSALYLCASSLALRGSSYNEQFFGPGTRLTVL.

The J gene is TRBJ2-7, the V gene TRBV4-1; D perhaps matches TRBD1 (7 bases). With 1 base removed from V and 6 bases from J, the gap between germline ends came to 19 bases. CDR3 length: 16 residues. Looked up from germline, CDR1 is MGHRA and CDR2 is YSYEKL. This chain's CDR3 is CASSQAGDSWNSEQYF. The CDR3 DNA sequence: TGCGCCAGCAGCCAAGCGGGGGACAGTTGGAATAGCGAGCAGTACTTC.

CDR3 in DNA: TGTGCCAGCAGGAACGGAGAAACAGATACGCAGTATTTT. Its protein product is CASRNGETDTQYF. The chain employs TRBV12-3 or TRBV12-4 and TRBJ2-3; no clear D. Trimming cost V 6 bases and J 3 bases, with 10 bases left between them. The CDR3 length is 13 residues.

This rearrangement joins TRBV6-1 to TRBJ1-2; D call uncertain. The CDR3 consists of 11 residues. Per the germline V gene, CDR1 is MNHNS and CDR2 is SASEGT. V was shortened by 3 bases and J by 5 bases, with 4 bases between the two germline ends. The CDR3 nucleotides are TGTGCCAGCAGTGATTTGTATGGCTACACCTTC. It yields the protein CASSDLYGYTF.

This sequence joins TRBV5-3 and TRBJ1-1, with no clear D. TRBV5-3 carries the ORF label, with uncertain function. This CDR3 has 17 amino acids. The V end was cut by 6 bases, the J end by 0 bases, with 21 bases between. The CDR3 protein is CARTPWAGPNMNTEAFF. CDR3 coding DNA: TGTGCCAGAACCCCCTGGGCCGGCCCTAACATGAACACTGAAGCTTTCTTT.